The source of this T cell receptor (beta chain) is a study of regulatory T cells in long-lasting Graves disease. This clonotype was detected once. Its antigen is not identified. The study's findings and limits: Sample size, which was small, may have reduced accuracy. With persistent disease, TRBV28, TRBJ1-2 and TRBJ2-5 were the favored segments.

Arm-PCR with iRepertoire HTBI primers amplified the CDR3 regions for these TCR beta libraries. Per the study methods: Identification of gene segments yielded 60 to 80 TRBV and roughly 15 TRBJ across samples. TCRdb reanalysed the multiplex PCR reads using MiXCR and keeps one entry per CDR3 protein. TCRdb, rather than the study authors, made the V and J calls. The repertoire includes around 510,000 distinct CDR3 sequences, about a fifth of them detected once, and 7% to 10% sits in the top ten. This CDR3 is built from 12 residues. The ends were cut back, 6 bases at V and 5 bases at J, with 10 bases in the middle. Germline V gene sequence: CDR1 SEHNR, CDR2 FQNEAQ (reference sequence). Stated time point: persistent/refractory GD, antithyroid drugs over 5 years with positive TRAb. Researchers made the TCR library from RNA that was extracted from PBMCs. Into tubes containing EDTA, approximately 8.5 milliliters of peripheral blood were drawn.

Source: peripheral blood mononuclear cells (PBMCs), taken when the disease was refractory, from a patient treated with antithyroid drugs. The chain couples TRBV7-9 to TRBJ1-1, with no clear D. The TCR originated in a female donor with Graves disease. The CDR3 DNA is TGTGCCAGCAGGTCCCCGAGAACTGAAGCTTTCTTT. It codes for CASRSPRTEAFF. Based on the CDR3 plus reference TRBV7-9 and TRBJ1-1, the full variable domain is DTGVSQNPRHKITKRGQNVTFRCDPISEHNRLYWYRQTLGQGPEFLTYFQNEAQLEKSRLLSDRFSAERPKGSFSTLEIQRTEQGDSAMYLCASRSPRTEAFFGQGTRLTVV.